This paragraph reports one T cell receptor beta chain. V shed 6 bases and J 3 bases; nucleotides not matched to a gene: 9. The CDR3 consists of 16 residues. Germline CDR1 MNHEY, CDR2 SMNVEV (reference sequence). The data derive from a study of blood T cell repertoires in COVID-19. The overall study: Spain, Italy and the United States supplied samples that represented acute and convalescent COVID-19. T cells, B-cell-depleted T cells, or PBMCs provided the cDNA or gDNA that served as material.

The method was immunoSEQ multiplex PCR; TCRdb's version includes in-frame clones alone and lacks a portion of them. The table includes hundreds of thousands of clones, around 85% detected once. Across over 20 US areas, participants ranged in age from roughly 18 to 95 years. The sequence was obtained from a woman aged 45 to 65 in a cohort exposed to, infected with or recovered from COVID-19 (not recorded which). The specimen sequenced was PBMCs or T cells enriched from blood (not recorded which). The chain recombines TRBV27 with TRBJ1-4; 8 nucleotides agree with TRBD1. CDR3 sequence (DNA): TGTGCCAGCAGCCGAATCTCGACAGGGGCTAATGAAAAACTGTTTTTT. Translated, it gives CASSRISTGANEKLFF.